Presented here are 13 T cell receptor beta chains from one specimen sequenced in a study of cytomegalovirus exposure and HLA in healthy donors. Profiling relied on immunoSEQ multiplex PCR, and the TCRdb table lists in-frame clones only, not all of them. The sample records under 50,000 clones, 94% being singletons. Specimen: PBMCs. These receptors were taken from a woman between 18 and 30 years old in good health and CMV-seropositive.

The chain combines TRBV4-3 with TRBJ2-3; D is unclear. This CDR3 is built from 15 residues. Per the germline V gene, CDR1 is LGHNA and CDR2 is YSLEER. Trimming took 0 bases from V and 6 from J, leaving 13 bases between them. The DNA of the CDR3 is TGCGCCAGCAGCCAAGAGTTTGGTACCGGGGATACGCAGTATTTT. Amino acid sequence: CASSQEFGTGDTQYF.

The chain recombines TRBV28 with TRBJ2-1, with 7 nucleotides matching TRBD2. This CDR3 comprises 15 residues. J was trimmed by 5 bases and V by 6 bases; bases with no gene match: 10. Germline CDR1 and CDR2: MDHEN and SYDVKM. CDR3 sequence (DNA): TGTGCCAGCAGCCTAGCGGCTAGCCGGGACAATGAGCAGTTCTTC. It yields the protein CASSLAASRDNEQFF.

This rearrangement joins TRBV6-1 to TRBJ2-3, with TRBD1 as a possible D gene (5 bases). Germline V lookup: CDR1 MNHNS, CDR2 SASEGT. V was shortened by 6 bases and J by 4 bases, with 11 bases between the two germline ends. The CDR3 totals 13 residues. The CDR3 protein is CASSDSNPDTQYF. Written as DNA, the CDR3 is TGTGCCAGCAGCGACAGTAATCCAGATACGCAGTATTTT.

J is TRBJ2-3 and V is TRBV9, with 7 bases matching TRBD1. The J segment lost 4 bases and the V segment lost 4 bases, leaving 6 bases of the junction unmatched. Per germline, CDR1 SGDLS and CDR2 YYNGEE. This CDR3 comprises 14 residues. In DNA, the CDR3 is TGTGCCAGCAGCTACAGGGGTCCCTCAGATACGCAGTATTTT. Residues: CASSYRGPSDTQYF.

The chain has TRBV9 and TRBJ2-1; TRBD2 matches 12 bases. Losses at the gene ends were 0 bases for V and 10 bases for J; bases not matched to a gene: 8. Per the germline V gene, CDR1 is SGDLS and CDR2 is YYNGEE. This CDR3 is 16 amino acids long. CDR3 amino acids: CASSVGGLAGREEQFF. In nucleotides, the CDR3 is TGTGCCAGCAGCGTAGGCGGACTAGCGGGAAGGGAAGAGCAGTTCTTC.

This clone came up once. The chain carries TRBV7-9 and TRBJ1-1, with a possible D match to TRBD1 (6 bases). Trimming left V 4 bases short and J 2 bases short, with 14 bases between. This CDR3 region has 15 residues. Germline lookup yields CDR1 SEHNR and CDR2 FQNEAQ (reference sequence). The CDR3 nucleotides are TGTGCCAGCAGCTACTTCGGGACACGAAACACTGAAGCTTTCTTT. Protein: CASSYFGTRNTEAFF.

This chain joins TRBV6-1 and TRBJ2-1; D unresolved. V was trimmed by 5 bases and J by 8 bases, leaving 13 bases between them. Germline lookup yields CDR1 MNHNS and CDR2 SASEGT. The CDR3 has 13 residues. CDR3 bases: TGTGCCAGCAGTAAAACAGAGCAGGATGAGCAGTTCTTC. Encoded protein: CASSKTEQDEQFF.

This chain joins TRBV7-9 and TRBJ2-7, with TRBD2 matching 10 bases. This CDR3 region has 16 residues. Germline lookup yields CDR1 SEHNR and CDR2 FQNEAQ (reference sequence). V lost 0 bases, J lost 3 bases, and 5 bases stayed unmatched. CDR3 sequence reads: CASSLAEGLARYEQYF. The CDR3 DNA is TGTGCCAGCAGCTTAGCGGAGGGACTAGCGCGCTACGAGCAGTACTTC. The full variable domain, completed using reference TRBV7-9 and TRBJ2-7, is DTGVSQNPRHKITKRGQNVTFRCDPISEHNRLYWYRQTLGQGPEFLTYFQNEAQLEKSRLLSDRFSAERPKGSFSTLEIQRTEQGDSAMYLCASSLAEGLARYEQYFGPGTRLTVT.

The V gene is TRBV30, the J gene TRBJ1-6; D is perhaps TRBD1 (5 bases). The V end lost 3 bases, the J end lost 9 bases, and 21 bases lay between the germline ends. This CDR3 has 16 residues. In germline, CDR1 is GTSNPN, CDR2 SVGIG (reference sequence). The chain's CDR3 is CAWRGPPAGSASPLHF. The CDR3 coding sequence is TGTGCCTGGAGGGGCCCACCTGCAGGGTCGGCTTCACCCCTCCACTTT.

This rearrangement joins TRBV27 to TRBJ2-1; unclear D gene. Germline V gene lookup returns CDR1 MNHEY and CDR2 SMNVEV (reference sequence). The CDR3 is 14 residues long. Trimming removed 4 bases from V and 0 bases from J, with 7 bases in between. This chain's CDR3 is CASSSRSSYNEQFF. CDR3 DNA sequence: TGTGCCAGCAGTTCGCGGAGCTCCTACAATGAGCAGTTCTTC.

The rearrangement links TRBV25-1 to TRBJ2-1; 7 nucleotides align to TRBD2. Germline trimming cut 1 base from V and 2 bases from J; bases unmatched to any gene: 2. CDR3 length equals 15 residues. Germline CDR1 MGHDK, CDR2 SYGVNS. The CDR3: CASSESGGAYNEQFF. The CDR3 DNA follows: TGTGCCAGCAGTGAATCTGGGGGGGCCTACAATGAGCAGTTCTTC. Full variable domain (rest looked up from reference TRBV25-1 and TRBJ2-1): EADIYQTPRYLVIGTGKKITLECSQTMGHDKMYWYQQDPGMELHLIHYSYGVNSTEKGDLSSESTVSRIRTEHFPLTLESARPSHTSQYLCASSESGGAYNEQFFGPGTRLTVL.

This clone was found once. The chain is built from TRBV6-5 and TRBJ1-2; no clear D. Trimming took 0 bases from V and 5 from J, leaving 7 bases between them. The germline gives CDR1 MNHEY, CDR2 SVGAGI. This CDR3 is 13 amino acids long. Here the CDR3 reads CASSYSPGYGYTF. The CDR3 coding sequence is TGTGCCAGCAGTTACTCGCCGGGGTATGGCTACACCTTC.

The V call is TRBV5-1, the J call TRBJ2-3; weak D call: TRBD2 (5 bases). Trimming pared 4 bases from V and 2 bases from J, leaving 17 bases between. Germline CDR1 reads SGHRS; CDR2 reads YFSETQ. This CDR3 has 16 amino acids. The CDR3 loop reads CASSVYLATATDTQYF. The CDR3 nucleotides read TGCGCCAGCAGCGTATATCTAGCCACTGCCACAGATACGCAGTATTTT.